A single T cell receptor beta chain is shown here with its context. Its matching antigen is unknown. Assay used: immunoSEQ multiplex PCR; TCRdb lists only in-frame clones, some missing. The table records about 120,000 clones, around 94% of them present only once. The data were taken from a study of siplizumab effects on memory and regulatory T cells. Study-wide points: Roughly 75-95% of proliferating CD4+ or CD8+ clones lacked a naive or memory phenotype that could be assigned.

The CDR3 totals 16 residues. V gave up 6 bases and J gave up 0 bases, with 15 bases separating them. CDR1 is SEHNR, CDR2 FQNEAQ, per germline (reference sequence). This receptor was identified in a human donor in good health. The chain combines TRBV7-9 with TRBJ1-3; D perhaps matches TRBD1 (6 bases). The source material was non-Treg CD4+ T cells sorted from blood. CDR3 DNA sequence: TGTGCCAGCAGATCTCCGGGACAAAACTCTGGAAACACCATATATTTT. Encoded protein: CASRSPGQNSGNTIYF.